The 2 T cell receptor beta chains presented below share a single source sample, sequenced in a study of metastatic and nonmetastatic thyroid tumors. TCRdb redid the clone calls on the PCR reads using MiXCR. The repertoire holds roughly 61,000 clones, with roughly 4.1% as singletons. Not a single patient had been given any form of treatment at any point before undergoing thyroid surgery. Sequenced input: blood. The receptors stem from a female donor with papillary thyroid cancer or a benign thyroid nodule (not recorded which). Some clones in this sample may be carry-over from other donors' samples.

In its sample, this clone was seen a few times. This chain joins TRBV28 and TRBJ1-1, with D perhaps TRBD1 (6 bases). The length of the CDR3 is 15 residues. Trimming took off 11 bases at V and 2 bases at J, with 21 bases between the two ends. Germline V gene sequence: CDR1 MDHEN, CDR2 SYDVKM. The CDR3 DNA reads TGTGCCGGCGCTACCCCAGGGGCAGGCAACACTGAAGCTTTCTTT. It codes for CAGATPGAGNTEAFF.

V is TRBV5-1 and J is TRBJ1-2; D not certain. CDR1 is SGHRS, CDR2 YFSETQ, per germline. The CDR3 sequence is 15 residues long. Trimming took 1 base from V and 4 from J, leaving 14 bases between them. CDR3 sequence (DNA): TGCGCCAGCAGCTTGAGTGGAGGTAGGAGCTATGGCTACACCTTC. Translated, it gives CASSLSGGRSYGYTF. Variable domain in full (rest from reference TRBV5-1 and TRBJ1-2): KAGVTQTPRYLIKTRGQQVTLSCSPISGHRSVSWYQQTPGQGLQFLFEYFSETQRNKGNFPGRFSGRQFSNSRSEMNVSTLELGDSALYLCASSLSGGRSYGYTFGSGTRLTVV.